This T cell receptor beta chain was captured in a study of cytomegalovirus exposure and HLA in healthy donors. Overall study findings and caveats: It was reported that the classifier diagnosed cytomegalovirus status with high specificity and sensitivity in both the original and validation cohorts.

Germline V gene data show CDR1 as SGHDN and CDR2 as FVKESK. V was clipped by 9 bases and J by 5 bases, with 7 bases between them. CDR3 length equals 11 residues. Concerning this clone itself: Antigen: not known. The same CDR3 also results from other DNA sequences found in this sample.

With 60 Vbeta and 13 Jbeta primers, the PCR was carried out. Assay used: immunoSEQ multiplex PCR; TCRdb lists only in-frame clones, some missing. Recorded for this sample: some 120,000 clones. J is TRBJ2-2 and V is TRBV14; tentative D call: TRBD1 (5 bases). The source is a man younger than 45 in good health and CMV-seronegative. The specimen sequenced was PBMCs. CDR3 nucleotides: TGTGCCAGTAGGGGAACCGGGGAGCTGTTTTTT. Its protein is CASRGTGELFF.